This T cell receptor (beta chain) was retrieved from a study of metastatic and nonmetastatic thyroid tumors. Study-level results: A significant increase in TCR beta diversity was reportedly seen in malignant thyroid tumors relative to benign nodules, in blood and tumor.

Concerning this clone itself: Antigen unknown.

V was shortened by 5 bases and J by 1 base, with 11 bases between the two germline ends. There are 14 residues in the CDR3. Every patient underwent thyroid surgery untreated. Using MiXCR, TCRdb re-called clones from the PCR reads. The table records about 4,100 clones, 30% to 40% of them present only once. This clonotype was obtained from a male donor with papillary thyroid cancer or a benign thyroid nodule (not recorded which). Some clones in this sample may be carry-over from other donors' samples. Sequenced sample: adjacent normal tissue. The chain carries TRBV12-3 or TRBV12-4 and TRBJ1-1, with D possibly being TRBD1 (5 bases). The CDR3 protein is CASSGDGQNTEAFF. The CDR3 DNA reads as TGTGCCAGCAGTGGTGACGGACAGAACACTGAAGCTTTCTTT.